Each of the 16 T cell receptor beta chains below was sequenced from the same sample in a study of control samples from healthy donors and cancer patients. Generated by immunoSEQ multiplex PCR, the TCRdb table keeps only in-frame clones and is missing some. The sample has 150,000 to 200,000 clones, about 90% seen once; the top ten hold about 1.7%. The specimen was blood. These receptor sequences come from a man aged 18 to 30 in good health.

This chain uses TRBV30 with TRBJ2-1; a possible D gene is TRBD2 (6 bases). Looked up from germline, CDR1 is GTSNPN and CDR2 is SVGIG (reference sequence). V lost 0 bases to trimming and J lost 4 bases, with 13 bases between them. CDR3 length equals 15 residues. In DNA form, the CDR3 reads TGTGCCTGGAGTGTACACGGGGGAGATTACAATGAGCAGTTCTTC. This codes for CAWSVHGGDYNEQFF.

The genes are TRBV5-6 and TRBJ1-4, with no clear D. CDR3 size: 16 residues. Germline loops: CDR1 SGHDT, CDR2 YYEEEE. V lost 0 bases to trimming and J lost 0 bases, with 9 bases between them. CDR3 DNA sequence: TGTGCCAGCAGCTTGGGGGTCAGAGCAACTAATGAAAAACTGTTTTTT. It specifies CASSLGVRATNEKLFF.

The chain couples TRBV5-4 to TRBJ2-1; TRBD2 agrees at 11 bases. J gave up 8 bases and V 1 base, and 5 bases lay outside the gene matches. Germline V CDR1 and CDR2: SGHNT, YYREEE (reference sequence). CDR3 size: 15 residues. Here the CDR3 reads CASSLSTSGVYEQFF. Here the CDR3 DNA reads TGTGCCAGCAGCTTGTCGACTAGCGGGGTATATGAGCAGTTCTTC.

CDR3 protein: CASSMGHLNTGELFF. CDR3 bases: TGTGCCAGCAGCATGGGACACTTAAACACCGGGGAGCTGTTTTTT. The chain recombines TRBV7-2 with TRBJ2-2; a weak D match, TRBD1 (6 bases). Trimming left V 5 bases short and J 2 bases short, with 12 bases between. The CDR3 has 15 residues. Germline CDR1 is SGHTA and CDR2 is FQGNSA.

The J gene is TRBJ2-2, the V gene TRBV6-5; 11 bases are shared with TRBD2. The CDR3 runs 15 residues. The V gene's germline CDR1 is MNHEY and CDR2 SVGAGI. V lost 8 bases to trimming and J lost 1 base; unmatched junction nucleotides: 3. The CDR3 is CASGGLAVNTGELFF. The DNA of the CDR3 is TGTGCCAGCGGGGGACTAGCGGTGAACACCGGGGAGCTGTTTTTT.

The genes are TRBV30 and TRBJ2-4, with D tentatively TRBD1 or TRBD2 (5 bases each). The CDR3 totals 17 residues. The ends were cut back, 7 bases at V and 0 bases at J, with 22 bases in the middle. The germline CDR1 and CDR2 sequences are GTSNPN and SVGIG (reference sequence). The DNA of the CDR3 is TGTGCCTCGAAGCCGTCCGGGACCTTTGTAGCCAAAAACATTCAGTACTTC. Protein: CASKPSGTFVAKNIQYF.

Only one count was recorded for this clone. This rearrangement joins TRBV18 to TRBJ2-5; TRBD1 or TRBD2 may be the D gene (5 bases each). Between the trimmed V and J ends, which lost 2 bases and 2 bases, there was a span of 9 bases. CDR3 length: 14 amino acids. Germline V gene data show CDR1 as KGHSH and CDR2 as LQKENI. The CDR3 DNA reads as TGTGCCAGCTCACCAAGCAGGGAGCAAGAGACCCAGTACTTC. It is translated as CASSPSREQETQYF.

The chain joins TRBV4-2 to TRBJ2-5, with TRBD2 matching 8 bases. The CDR3 is made up of 15 amino acids. Looked up from germline, CDR1 is LGHNA and CDR2 is YNFKEQ. V lost 1 base to trimming and J lost 0 bases; unmatched junction nucleotides: 1. The CDR3 DNA sequence: TGTGCCAGCAGCCAAGGAGCGGGGGACCAAGAGACCCAGTACTTC. Translating gives CASSQGAGDQETQYF.

This chain links TRBV19 with TRBJ2-4, with D perhaps TRBD2 (5 bases). Trimming cost V 4 bases and J 1 base, with 11 bases left between them. The germline V gene encodes CDR1 LNHDA and CDR2 SQIVND (reference sequence). The CDR3 is 15 amino acids. The CDR3 loop is CASSNPGGAKNIQYF. CDR3 in DNA: TGTGCCAGTAGTAACCCCGGCGGGGCCAAAAACATTCAGTACTTC.

A remark on this clone: This sample also contains other DNA sequences that code for the same CDR3. The chain has TRBV9 and TRBJ1-3; D not resolved. CDR1 is SGDLS, CDR2 YYNGEE, per germline. Trimming stripped 0 bases from V and 3 bases from J, with 1 base between. This CDR3 is built from 12 residues. CDR3 in amino acids: CASSVDGNTIYF. In DNA, the CDR3 is TGTGCCAGCAGCGTAGATGGAAACACCATATATTTT.

This chain links TRBV2 with TRBJ2-1, with 7 nucleotides matching TRBD2. Looked up from germline, CDR1 is SNHLY and CDR2 is FYNNEI. V dropped 0 bases and J dropped 1; count of bases not matched to a gene: 6. This CDR3 spans 17 amino acids. CDR3 protein: CASSEALAGVSYNEQFF. In nucleotides, the CDR3 is TGTGCCAGCAGTGAAGCACTGGCGGGGGTATCCTACAATGAGCAGTTCTTC. The variable domain in full, with the rest retrieved from reference TRBV2 and TRBJ2-1, is EPEVTQTPSHQVTQMGQEVILRCVPISNHLYFYWYRQILGQKVEFLVSFYNNEISEKSEIFDDQFSVERPDGSNFTLKIRSTKLEDSAMYFCASSEALAGVSYNEQFFGPGTRLTVL.

The rearrangement joins TRBV23-1 to TRBJ1-2, with D maybe TRBD1 (6 bases). TRBV23-1 is an ORF; its function is uncertain. This CDR3 spans 15 amino acids. The V gene lost 4 bases and the J gene lost 0 bases, with 12 bases spanning the gap. The CDR3 here is CASSLLGTTNYGYTF. The CDR3 coding sequence is TGCGCCAGCAGTCTCCTCGGGACAACTAACTATGGCTACACCTTC.

The chain combines TRBV19 with TRBJ1-6; D is possibly TRBD1 (5 bases). CDR3 length equals 14 residues. Per germline, CDR1 LNHDA and CDR2 SQIVND (reference sequence). The germline V and J ends were trimmed by 6 bases and 5 bases, with 11 bases remaining between them. Here the CDR3 reads CASRGPVDNSPLHF. DNA of the CDR3: TGTGCCAGTAGGGGGCCCGTGGATAATTCACCCCTCCACTTT. Full variable domain (remainder filled in from reference TRBV19 and TRBJ1-6): DGGITQSPKYLFRKEGQNVTLSCEQNLNHDAMYWYRQDPGQGLRLIYYSQIVNDFQKGDIAEGYSVSREKKESFPLTVTSAQKNPTAFYLCASRGPVDNSPLHFGNGTRLTVT.

The gene calls are TRBV2 and TRBJ2-5, with no clear D. CDR1 is SNHLY and CDR2 is FYNNEI in the germline V gene. The V end was cut by 7 bases, the J end by 7 bases, with 10 bases between. The CDR3 length is 11 residues. DNA of the CDR3: TGTGCCAGCATGGAATCGGGGACCCAGTACTTC. It yields the protein CASMESGTQYF.

The gene calls are TRBV21-1 and TRBJ2-7; the table's D gene call, TRBD2, was not cross checked with the DNA. TRBV21-1 is a documented pseudogene. The length of the CDR3 is 14 residues. CDR3 nucleotide sequence: TGTGCCAGCAGCAAAGGGAGGACGGGCCCGGAGCAGTACTTC. Its protein product is CASSKGRTGPEQYF.

This clone was found once. This chain uses TRBV10-2 with TRBJ1-3; no clear D. The CDR3 is made up of 16 amino acids. The germline V gene encodes CDR1 WSHSY and CDR2 SAAADI. The V gene lost 0 bases and the J gene lost 7 bases, with 16 bases spanning the gap. In nucleotides, the CDR3 is TGCGCCAGCAGTGAGTCGTCAGGCCTACCCCTGAACACCATATATTTT. This sequence encodes CASSESSGLPLNTIYF.